This TCR beta chain is from a study of blood T cell repertoires in COVID-19 (TCRdb year 2020). For the study in its entirety: Samples covering the acute and convalescent phases of COVID-19 were provided by collaborators in the United States, Italy and Spain. Where HLA class I and class II types were available, the types were taken from metadata supplied by the sample provider, not from assay-based typing. The dataset comprised deeply sampled blood TCRbeta repertoires from subjects exposed to, actively infected with, or recovered from COVID-19. The samples were drawn from the first 160 participants of the ongoing ImmuneRACE study and from some 1,300 subjects provided by 6 global collaborators. The material from the prospective study consisted of cDNA or gDNA derived from T cells, B-cell-depleted T cells, or PBMCs. Nearly every sample came with metadata listing a de-identified subject ID, COVID-19 status, age in years and sex. A freely available public database, intended as a resource for researchers studying the immune response to SARS-CoV-2, is where the repertoires were released.

The collaborating institutions used their own protocols to collect whole blood in K2EDTA tubes. For TCRbeta analysis, collaborator samples were shipped as frozen whole blood, as isolated PBMCs, or as DNA extracted from either sample type. TCRbeta CDR3 regions were amplified from genomic DNA by means of the immunoSEQ Assay, a bias-controlled multiplex PCR. The original pipeline was this. Within the assay, amplification of reference gene primers was used to estimate how many nucleated cells each sample contained. To quantify the absolute abundance of each unique TCRbeta CDR3 rearrangement, sequence reads were collapsed and filtered. For each sample, productive Simpson clonality was calculated as the square root of Simpson's diversity index across productive rearrangements. TCRdb re-hosts the immuneACCESS table, in-frame sequences only. Its copies lack some clones; in the studies checked, an unresolved V gene accounts for under half of them, and the cause for the rest is not known. Clone size and the V and J calls come from that table; the DNA yielded D and trimming. The sample has some 100,000 clones on record, about 90% of them singletons. The ten top clones hold roughly 8.1% of the sample.

Study-level results and caveats: The quantity of clinical and demographic metadata differed by source and by participant and was supplied without curation.

As for this clone: Its antigen has not been determined. No much larger clonotype is one base removed from it; base qualities were not supplied.

From cysteine to phenylalanine, the CDR3 is 14 amino acids long. Of the read, only the CDR3 DNA is kept; its 42 bases are in frame from base 1. For CDR1 and CDR2, the germline V gene (reference sequence) lists DFQATT and SNEGSKA. V lost 3 bases and J lost 2 bases; the stretch between them is 13 bases long. The source material was peripheral blood. This TCR derives from a woman in her seventies with acute or convalescent COVID-19. Rearrangement joined TRBV20-1 to TRBJ1-2; possibly the D gene is TRBD1, per 5 matching bases. This receptor has the CDR3 CSASGGGINYGYTF. The DNA is TGCAGTGCTAGTGGTGGGGGGATCAACTATGGCTACACCTTC.